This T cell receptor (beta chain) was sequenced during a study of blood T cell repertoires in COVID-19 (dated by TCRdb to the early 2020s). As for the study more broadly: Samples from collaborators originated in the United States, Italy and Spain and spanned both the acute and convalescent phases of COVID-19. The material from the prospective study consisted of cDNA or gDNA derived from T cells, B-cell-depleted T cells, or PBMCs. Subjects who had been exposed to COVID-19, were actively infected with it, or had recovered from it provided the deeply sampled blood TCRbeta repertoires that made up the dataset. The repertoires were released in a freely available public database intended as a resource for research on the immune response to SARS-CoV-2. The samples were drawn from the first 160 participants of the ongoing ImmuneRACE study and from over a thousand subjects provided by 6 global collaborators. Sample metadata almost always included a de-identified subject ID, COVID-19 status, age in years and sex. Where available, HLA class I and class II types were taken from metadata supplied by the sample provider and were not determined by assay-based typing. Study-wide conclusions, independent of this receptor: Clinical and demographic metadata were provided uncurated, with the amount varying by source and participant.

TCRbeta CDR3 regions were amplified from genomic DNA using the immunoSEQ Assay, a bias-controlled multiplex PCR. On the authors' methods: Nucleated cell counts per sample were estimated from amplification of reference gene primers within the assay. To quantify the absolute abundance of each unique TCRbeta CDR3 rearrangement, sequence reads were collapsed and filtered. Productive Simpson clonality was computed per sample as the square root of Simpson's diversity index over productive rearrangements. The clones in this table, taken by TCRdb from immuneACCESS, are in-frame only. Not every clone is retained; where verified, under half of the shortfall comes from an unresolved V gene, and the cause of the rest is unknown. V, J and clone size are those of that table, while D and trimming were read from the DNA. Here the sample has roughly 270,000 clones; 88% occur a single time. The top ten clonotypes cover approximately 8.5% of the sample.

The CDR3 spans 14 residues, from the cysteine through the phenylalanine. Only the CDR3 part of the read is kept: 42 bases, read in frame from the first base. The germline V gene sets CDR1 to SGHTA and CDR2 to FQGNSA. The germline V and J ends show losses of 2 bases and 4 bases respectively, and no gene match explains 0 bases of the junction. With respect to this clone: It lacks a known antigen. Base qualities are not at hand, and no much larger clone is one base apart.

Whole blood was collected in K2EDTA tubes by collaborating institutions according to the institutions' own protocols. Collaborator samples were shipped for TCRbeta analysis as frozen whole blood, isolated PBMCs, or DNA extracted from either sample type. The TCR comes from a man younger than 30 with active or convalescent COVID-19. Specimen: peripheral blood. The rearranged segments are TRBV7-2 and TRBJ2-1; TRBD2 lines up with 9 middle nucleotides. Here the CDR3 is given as CASSLLAGYNEQFF. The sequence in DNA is TGTGCCAGCAGCTTACTAGCGGGGTACAATGAGCAGTTCTTC.